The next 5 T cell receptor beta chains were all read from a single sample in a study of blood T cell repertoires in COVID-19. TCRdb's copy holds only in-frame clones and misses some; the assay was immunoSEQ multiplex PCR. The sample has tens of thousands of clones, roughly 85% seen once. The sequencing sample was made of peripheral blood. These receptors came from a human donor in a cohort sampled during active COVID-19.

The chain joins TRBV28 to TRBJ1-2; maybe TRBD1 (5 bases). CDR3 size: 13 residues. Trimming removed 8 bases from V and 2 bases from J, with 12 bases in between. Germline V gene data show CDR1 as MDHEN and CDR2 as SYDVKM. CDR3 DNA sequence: TGTGCCAGCCTCCGTCCAGGGAACTATGGCTACACCTTC. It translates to CASLRPGNYGYTF.

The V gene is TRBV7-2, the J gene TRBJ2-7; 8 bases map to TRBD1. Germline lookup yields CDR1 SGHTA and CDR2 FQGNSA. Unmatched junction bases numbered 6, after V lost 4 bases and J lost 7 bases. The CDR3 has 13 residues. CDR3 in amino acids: CASSWQGAREQYF. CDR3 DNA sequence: TGTGCCAGCAGCTGGCAGGGGGCCAGGGAGCAGTACTTC.

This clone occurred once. CDR3 sequence: CASRAGQGARVNTEAFF. The CDR3 DNA reads TGCGCCAGCAGGGCGGGACAGGGGGCCCGAGTGAACACTGAAGCTTTCTTT. The genes are TRBV5-1 and TRBJ1-1; 12 positions match TRBD1. Germline V gene sequence: CDR1 SGHRS, CDR2 YFSETQ. This CDR3 contains 17 residues. The J segment lost 0 bases and the V segment lost 5 bases, leaving 8 bases of the junction unmatched.

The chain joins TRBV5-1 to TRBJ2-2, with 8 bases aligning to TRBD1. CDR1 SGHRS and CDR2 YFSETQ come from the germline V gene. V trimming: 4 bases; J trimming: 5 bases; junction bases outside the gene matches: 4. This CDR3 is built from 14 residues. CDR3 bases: TGCGCCAGCAGCCCGACAGGGGTGACCGGGGAGCTGTTTTTT. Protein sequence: CASSPTGVTGELFF.

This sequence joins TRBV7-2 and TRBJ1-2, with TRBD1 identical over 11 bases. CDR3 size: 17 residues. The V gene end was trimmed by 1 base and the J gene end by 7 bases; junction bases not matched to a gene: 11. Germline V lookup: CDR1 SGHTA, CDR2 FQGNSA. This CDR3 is CASSLGGWTGGRGGYTF. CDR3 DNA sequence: TGTGCCAGCAGCTTAGGGGGTTGGACAGGGGGCAGAGGTGGCTACACCTTC.